This T cell receptor (beta chain) was captured by sequencing in a study of shared clonotypes between healthy human individuals. The protocol was immunoSEQ multiplex PCR, while the TCRdb copy is restricted to in-frame clones and leaves out a portion. The sample lists hundreds of thousands of clones, around 67% seen once, with under 2% in the top ten. Adult donors, all healthy and HIV-negative, had no recent acute infections or vaccinations. This clone was seen a few times. This CDR3 region has 14 residues. Germline CDR1 and CDR2: MNHNY and SVGAGI (reference sequence). V gave up 4 bases and J gave up 4 bases, with 11 bases separating them.

The origin of this receptor is a woman in her thirties in good health. Sequenced material: memory CD4+ T cells sorted from blood. Subset specified: CD45RA-negative fraction. The chain links TRBV6-6 to TRBJ1-3; D call uncertain. In DNA form, the CDR3 reads TGTGCCAGCAGTTCCCTAGGGAGAGGAAACACCATATATTTT. Its translation: CASSSLGRGNTIYF.